This is a list of T cell receptor beta chains from one sample in a study of T cells in narcolepsy. The table came from immunoSEQ multiplex PCR; TCRdb's copy has only in-frame clones and leaves some out. The sample has about 21,000 clones, 92% seen once. The sequenced material came from CD45RA- memory CD4+ T cells from PBMCs. All receptors come from a human donor with narcolepsy. Both conserved end residues are part of each CDR3. A D gene is named only where the DNA matches it firmly. The size of a clone is reported for some rows only, either as once, few or many, or as a class for expanded clones.

>TRBD2|.|TRBJ2-1|TRBV7-9
CASSAGLAVNEQFF
TGTGCCAGCAGCGCGGGACTAGCGGTTAATGAGCAGTTCTTC
>TRBD1|.|TRBJ2-3|TRBV4-3
CASSHDGQGLIDTQYF
TGCGCCAGCAGCCACGATGGACAGGGGTTAATAGATACGCAGTATTTT
>TRBD1|.|TRBJ2-1|TRBV18
CASSSGQGEVEQFF
TGTGCCAGCTCATCCGGACAGGGGGAAGTGGAGCAGTTCTTC
>.|few|TRBJ2-2|TRBV5-6
CASSLSGGQLTTNTGELFF
TGTGCCAGCAGCTTGAGCGGGGGACAGTTAACGACGAACACCGGGGAGCTGTTTTTT
>.|.|TRBJ2-3|TRBV6-1
CASSQGLTRGADTQYF
TGTGCCAGCAGTCAAGGATTAACCAGGGGAGCAGATACGCAGTATTTT
>TRBD1|.|TRBJ2-5|TRBV7-9
CASRSFRGRGLEETQYF
TGTGCCAGCAGATCATTCCGCGGCAGGGGGTTGGAGGAGACCCAGTACTTC
>.|.|TRBJ1-1|TRBV28
CASRVGQSNTEAFF
TGTGCCAGCAGGGTAGGACAGTCGAACACTGAAGCTTTCTTT
>.|once|TRBJ2-1|TRBV5-1
CASSLESSRHEQFF
TGCGCCAGCAGCTTGGAGAGCTCCCGCCATGAGCAGTTCTTC
>.|.|TRBJ2-1|TRBV7-2
CASSLLDLSNEQFF
TGTGCCAGCAGCTTACTAGACCTAAGCAATGAGCAGTTCTTC
>.|.|TRBJ1-3|TRBV2
CASATRGGNTIYF
TGTGCCAGCGCGACGAGGGGCGGAAACACCATATATTTT
>.|once|TRBJ2-7|TRBV2
CASRDNYEQYF
TGTGCCAGCCGTGACAACTACGAGCAGTACTTC
>.|.|TRBJ1-5|TRBV10-3
CAISETNQPQHF
TGTGCCATCAGTGAGACTAATCAGCCCCAGCATTTT
>.|once|TRBJ2-7|TRBV6-5
CASSPQGYEQYF
TGTGCCAGCAGTCCACAGGGCTACGAGCAGTACTTC
>.|.|TRBJ1-4|TRBV4-3
CASSQDMTQKLFF
TGCGCCAGCAGCCAAGATATGACGCAAAAACTGTTTTTT
>.|once|TRBJ1-5|TRBV19
CAISSEVNSNQPQHF
TGTGCCATCTCCAGCGAGGTAAATAGCAATCAGCCCCAGCATTTT
>.|.|TRBJ1-5|TRBV12-1
CASSYPGGQINQPQHF
TGTGCCAGCAGCTACCCAGGGGGGCAGATCAATCAGCCCCAGCATTTT
>.|.|TRBJ2-5|TRBV18
CASSPTAGETQYF
TGTGCCAGCTCACCGACGGCAGGGGAGACCCAGTACTTC
>TRBD1|few|TRBJ2-4|TRBV11-2
CASSPGQGTAKNIQYF
TGTGCCAGCAGCCCCGGACAGGGCACGGCCAAAAACATTCAGTACTTC
>.|.|TRBJ1-3|TRBV7-2
CASSVQVPGNTIYF
TGTGCCAGCAGCGTTCAGGTTCCCGGAAACACCATATATTTT
>.|once|TRBJ2-5|TRBV29-1
CSVGGPGRGETQYF
TGCAGCGTAGGGGGGCCGGGCCGGGGGGAGACCCAGTACTTC
>TRBD1|.|TRBJ1-1|TRBV7-9
CASSRTGTDRSEAFF
TGTGCCAGCAGCCGAACGGGGACAGATCGAAGTGAGGCTTTCTTT
>.|.|TRBJ2-1|TRBV5-1
CASSQRAGTGYNEQFF
TGCGCCAGCAGCCAGCGAGCCGGGACTGGCTACAATGAGCAGTTCTTC
>.|.|TRBJ1-2|TRBV5-1
CASSVYGTSNYGYTF
TGCGCCAGCAGCGTTTACGGGACATCTAACTATGGCTACACCTTC
>TRBD1|.|TRBJ1-1|TRBV29-1
CSVRQGAIMNTEAFF
TGCAGCGTTCGACAGGGGGCAATTATGAACACTGAAGCTTTCTTT
>TRBD2|.|TRBJ2-3|TRBV7-8
CASSPTSGWDTDTQYF
TGTGCCAGCAGCCCCACTAGCGGGTGGGACACAGATACGCAGTATTTT
>TRBD2|.|TRBJ2-5|TRBV7-3
CASSLTGRAETQYF
TGTGCCAGCAGCTTAACCGGGAGGGCCGAGACCCAGTACTTC
>.|.|TRBJ2-1|TRBV6-5
CASSYSKWDHYNEQFF
TGTGCCAGCAGTTACTCGAAGTGGGACCACTACAATGAGCAGTTCTTC
>.|.|TRBJ1-5|TRBV28
CASSLQSTGYQPQHF
TGTGCCAGCAGTCTTCAATCGACAGGTTATCAGCCCCAGCATTTT
>.|.|TRBJ2-1|TRBV6-1
CASRRDTDYNEQFF
TGTGCCAGCAGGCGCGACACAGATTACAATGAGCAGTTCTTC
>.|.|TRBJ2-7|TRBV6-1
CASSDFLNLGRVEEQYF
TGTGCCAGCAGTGATTTCCTTAACCTCGGGCGGGTTGAAGAGCAGTACTTC
>TRBD1|.|TRBJ1-1|TRBV6-5
CASSSRTGKTEAFF
TGTGCCAGCAGTTCGAGGACAGGGAAGACTGAAGCTTTCTTT
>TRBD1|.|TRBJ1-2|TRBV18
CASSPTQGASNYGYTF
TGTGCCAGCTCCCCCACTCAGGGGGCATCTAACTATGGCTACACCTTC
>.|.|TRBJ1-5|TRBV5-4
CASSLGSTWGNQPQHF
TGTGCCAGCAGCTTGGGATCGACCTGGGGCAATCAGCCCCAGCATTTT
>.|.|TRBJ1-1|TRBV5-1
CASRTDSQNTEAFF
TGCGCCAGCAGAACGGACAGCCAGAACACTGAAGCTTTCTTT
>TRBD2|.|TRBJ2-3|TRBV11-3
CASGGGRWGTDTQYF
TGTGCCAGCGGTGGCGGGAGGTGGGGGACAGATACGCAGTATTTT
>TRBD1|.|TRBJ1-2|TRBV11-2
CASTGEPYGYTF
TGTGCCAGTACAGGGGAGCCCTATGGCTACACCTTC
>.|.|TRBJ2-7|TRBV11-2
CASSFVEDSYEQYF
TGTGCCAGCAGCTTTGTGGAAGACTCCTACGAGCAGTACTTC
>TRBD1|.|TRBJ1-4|TRBV6-5
CASRGTGAGNEKLFF
TGTGCCAGCAGGGGAACAGGGGCGGGCAATGAAAAACTGTTTTTT
>.|.|TRBJ1-4|TRBV7-9
CASSRLGKQGATNEKLFF
TGTGCCAGCAGTCGGTTAGGAAAGCAGGGCGCAACTAATGAAAAACTGTTTTTT
>.|.|TRBJ2-5|TRBV7-7
CASSPLGTQYF
TGTGCTAGCAGCCCCCTAGGGACCCAGTACTTC
>TRBD2|.|TRBJ2-7|TRBV10-3
CASLAGGLTYEQYF
TGTGCCTCTTTAGCGGGAGGGCTGACCTACGAGCAGTACTTC
>.|.|TRBJ2-3|TRBV15
CATSRGGLSADTQYF
TGTGCCACCAGCAGAGGGGGGCTTAGCGCAGATACGCAGTATTTT
>.|few|TRBJ1-3|TRBV5-6
CASSFLHTIYF
TGTGCCAGCAGCTTCTTACACACCATATATTTT
>.|.|TRBJ1-5|TRBV10-3
CAIAGRNTTVGQPQHF
TGTGCCATCGCCGGGCGCAACACGACGGTTGGACAGCCCCAGCATTTT
>.|.|TRBJ2-7|TRBV14
CASSQALNPGPSYEQYF
TGTGCCAGCAGCCAAGCCTTAAATCCAGGGCCGTCCTACGAGCAGTACTTC
>.|few|TRBJ1-4|TRBV7-9
CASTRAYKGRDEKLFF
TGTGCCAGCACCCGAGCTTATAAGGGAAGGGATGAAAAACTGTTTTTT
>TRBD2|.|TRBJ2-5|TRBV11-2
CASSFVRGLAGGKTQYF
TGTGCCAGCAGCTTCGTGCGGGGACTAGCGGGAGGAAAGACCCAGTACTTC
>.|.|TRBJ2-2|TRBV30
CAWRSWASANTGELFF
TGTGCCTGGAGGTCTTGGGCTAGCGCTAACACCGGGGAGCTGTTTTTT
>TRBD1|.|TRBJ1-5|TRBV7-2
CASSLGGQGAYSNQPQHF
TGTGCCAGCAGCTTAGGGGGACAGGGGGCTTATAGCAATCAGCCCCAGCATTTT
>.|.|TRBJ2-2|TRBV2
CASRARLNTGELFF
TGTGCCAGCAGGGCCCGACTGAACACCGGGGAGCTGTTTTTT
>.|.|TRBJ2-1|TRBV29-1
CSVGRQLEDNEQFF
TGCAGCGTTGGGCGACAGCTGGAGGACAATGAGCAGTTCTTC
>TRBD2|once|TRBJ2-5|TRBV7-2
CASSLSGGSGRETQYF
TGTGCCAGCAGCCTTAGTGGGGGTAGCGGGAGAGAGACCCAGTACTTC
>.|.|TRBJ2-7|TRBV5-6
CASSLLGHTGGYEQYF
TGTGCCAGCAGCTTGCTCGGACATACCGGAGGCTACGAGCAGTACTTC
>.|.|TRBJ2-1|TRBV7-9
CASSWLGWGRNNEQFF
TGTGCCAGCAGCTGGCTGGGCTGGGGTCGTAACAATGAGCAGTTCTTC
>.|.|TRBJ1-2|TRBV7-9
CASSPQTGPYGYTF
TGTGCCAGCAGCCCCCAAACAGGGCCGTATGGCTACACCTTC